The following is a T cell receptor (beta chain) sequence with its context. The antigen is unknown. This sample is part of a study of cytomegalovirus exposure and HLA in healthy donors. Findings of the study overall: The authors enumerated 150 to 200 TCR beta chains as linked to cytomegalovirus.

Sequenced by immunoSEQ multiplex PCR; TCRdb stores in-frame clones only, minus some. The repertoire consists of fewer than 130,000 clones, with roughly 90% occurring once and the leading ten covering 1.4%. Sequencing input: PBMCs. This receptor was identified in a woman aged 25-40 years in good health and CMV-seropositive.

CDR3 amino acids: CASNEANVRTQYF. In DNA form, the CDR3 reads TGCGCCAGCAATGAGGCCAACGTGAGGACCCAGTACTTC. V and J are TRBV5-1 and TRBJ2-5; D uncertain. V shed 6 bases and J shed 7 bases, with 16 bases lying between them. The length of the CDR3 is 13 residues. Germline CDR1 SGHRS, CDR2 YFSETQ.